The present TCR beta chain was sequenced within a study of vaccination effects on CD4 cells after COVID-19. Peptide-pool stimulation followed by sequencing identified expanded antigen-specific CD4+ clonotypes in the ViraFEST assay. The authors isolated CD4+ T cells after ten to eleven days of culture. All vaccine recipients tested negative for nucleocapsid antibodies and had never contracted SARS-CoV-2 infection. PBMC were cultured at some 2.1 million per well with 9 to 10 IU/ml IL-2 and about 9.5 ug/ml peptides. Cultures got half-medium changes with IL-2 on days 3 and 7. Regarding this clone: As yet, its antigen is unknown.

The CDR3 is 14 amino acids. The ends were cut back, 4 bases at V and 2 bases at J, with 11 bases in the middle. Per germline, CDR1 SGHNT and CDR2 YYREEE (reference sequence). Broader study findings: Healthy vaccinees had only 1 of 255 vaccine-induced clones cross-react with common cold coronaviruses.

Sequenced by immunoSEQ multiplex PCR; TCRdb stores in-frame clones only, minus some. The sample lists tens of thousands of clones; around 70% were seen once. The material sequenced was CD4+ T cells from PBMCs cultured with SARS-CoV-2 spike peptides, taken before COVID-19 vaccination. The chain couples TRBV5-4 to TRBJ2-3, with TRBD1 as a possible D gene (5 bases). This clonotype was obtained from a human donor who received a COVID-19 vaccine. As DNA, the CDR3 is TGTGCCAGCAGCCGGAGACAGACCACAGATACGCAGTATTTT. Protein product: CASSRRQTTDTQYF.